This T cell receptor (beta chain) was captured in a study of CD4 T cells in relation to SARS-CoV-2 and coronaviruses. Some clones are missing from TCRdb's copy, which holds only in-frame ones; the method was immunoSEQ multiplex PCR. Here the sample spans under 20,000 clones, about 79% being singletons. Unexposed donor CD4+ T cells date from about 2011-2018, before the COVID-19 pandemic. After approximately ten days of culture, CD4+ T cells were isolated. Cells permitting, SARS-CoV-2 S/N and four cold-coronavirus spikes were tested on unexposed-donor CD4+ T cells. The germline gives CDR1 SGHAT, CDR2 FQNNGV. The CDR3 contains 13 residues. Trimming stripped 4 bases from V and 6 bases from J, with 13 bases between. The count of this clone is one. Its specificity is not known.

The material sequenced was CD4+ T cells from PBMCs, cultured in vitro. The genes are TRBV11-2 and TRBJ2-7, with D tentatively TRBD1 (7 bases). This sequence originates from a human donor in good health. The CDR3 region has the DNA TGTGCCAGCAGCTCATCAGGGGGAGGCGAGCAGTACTTC. It specifies CASSSSGGGEQYF.